Listed below are T cell receptor beta chains from one sample, sequenced in a study of T-cell memory formation after mild COVID-19. TCRdb independently ran MiXCR on the 5' RACE reads; one entry per CDR3 protein. Among about half a million distinct CDR3 sequences listed, 15% to 20% were seen once. Material for sequencing was PBMCs or a T cell subset sorted from them (not recorded which). Receptors originate from an adult woman who had mild COVID-19 (a few samples of this study predate the infection). Cell type and time point are not known. CDR3s include the opening cysteine and the closing phenylalanine or tryptophan. Each record gives: J gene, V gene, CDR3 length, CDR3 protein.

J gene: TRBJ2-3
V gene: TRBV20-1
CDR3 length: 14
CDR3 protein: CSAKRGPSTDTQYF

J gene: TRBJ1-4
V gene: TRBV2
CDR3 length: 14
CDR3 protein: CASSRETGHEKLFF

J gene: TRBJ1-1
V gene: TRBV7-9
CDR3 length: 18
CDR3 protein: CASSHQLGQGAENTEAFF

J gene: TRBJ2-1
V gene: TRBV7-7
CDR3 length: 14
CDR3 protein: CASSPGTRYGEQFF

J gene: TRBJ1-5
V gene: TRBV19
CDR3 length: 15
CDR3 protein: CASSITRYGNQPQHF

J gene: TRBJ2-3
V gene: TRBV3-1
CDR3 length: 16
CDR3 protein: CASSQGVGRVTDTQYF

J gene: TRBJ1-2
V gene: TRBV5-1
CDR3 length: 16
CDR3 protein: CASSLEGPQDPYGYTF

J gene: TRBJ1-2
V gene: TRBV7-3
CDR3 length: 15
CDR3 protein: CASSLKGQVNYGYTF

J gene: TRBJ2-5
V gene: TRBV20-1
CDR3 length: 17
CDR3 protein: CSARDPFSGRGGETQYF

J gene: TRBJ1-5
V gene: TRBV7-2
CDR3 length: 17
CDR3 protein: CASSLVSQGRGNQPQHF

J gene: TRBJ1-2
V gene: TRBV7-9
CDR3 length: 10
CDR3 protein: CASSLGGYTF

J gene: TRBJ2-7
V gene: TRBV19
CDR3 length: 14
CDR3 protein: CASKIFGDSYEQYF

J gene: TRBJ2-1
V gene: TRBV20-1
CDR3 length: 14
CDR3 protein: CSARSRDGYNEQFF

J gene: TRBJ2-2
V gene: TRBV9
CDR3 length: 17
CDR3 protein: CASSVLGTGGLTGELFF

J gene: TRBJ1-2
V gene: TRBV5-6
CDR3 length: 16
CDR3 protein: CASSLANQGTSYGYTF

J gene: TRBJ1-1
V gene: TRBV5-1
CDR3 length: 13
CDR3 protein: CASTPRPNTEAFF

J gene: TRBJ2-7
V gene: TRBV4-1
CDR3 length: 17
CDR3 protein: CASSHPRASGEGYEQYF

J gene: TRBJ2-7
V gene: TRBV3-1
CDR3 length: 14
CDR3 protein: CASSQALVSYEQYF

J gene: TRBJ2-7
V gene: TRBV12-3/TRBV12-4
CDR3 length: 16
CDR3 protein: CASSHRQTGRNYEQYF

J gene: TRBJ1-5
V gene: TRBV25-1
CDR3 length: 14
CDR3 protein: CASSGDRDDQPQHF

J gene: TRBJ2-2
V gene: TRBV6-5
CDR3 length: 15
CDR3 protein: CASSKPGGSAGELFF

J gene: TRBJ2-5
V gene: TRBV2
CDR3 length: 16
CDR3 protein: CASSEGAGAAWETQYF

J gene: TRBJ2-7
V gene: TRBV6-6
CDR3 length: 14
CDR3 protein: CASSTGLSVDEQYF

J gene: TRBJ2-1
V gene: TRBV11-2
CDR3 length: 16
CDR3 protein: CASSPGTSGGAYEQFF

J gene: TRBJ2-1
V gene: TRBV27
CDR3 length: 17
CDR3 protein: CASSPTRAGHSYNEQFF

J gene: TRBJ2-7
V gene: TRBV6-5
CDR3 length: 15
CDR3 protein: CASTHSGTASYEQYF

J gene: TRBJ1-4
V gene: TRBV5-1
CDR3 length: 14
CDR3 protein: CASSVDRGNEKLFF

J gene: TRBJ1-1
V gene: TRBV4-2
CDR3 length: 13
CDR3 protein: CASSDRVNTEAFF

J gene: TRBJ1-1
V gene: TRBV4-1
CDR3 length: 16
CDR3 protein: CASSQGVGGLNTEAFF

J gene: TRBJ1-1
V gene: TRBV5-1
CDR3 length: 16
CDR3 protein: CASSLEQGPLSAEAFF

J gene: TRBJ2-3
V gene: TRBV30
CDR3 length: 14
CDR3 protein: CAWRGLAVTDTQYF

J gene: TRBJ1-5
V gene: TRBV10-3
CDR3 length: 20
CDR3 protein: CAISESLVVDRTYSNQPQHF

J gene: TRBJ1-2
V gene: TRBV4-1
CDR3 length: 15
CDR3 protein: CASSQDRGTGYGYTF

J gene: TRBJ2-6
V gene: TRBV7-8
CDR3 length: 18
CDR3 protein: CASSWRLAGTSGANVLTF

J gene: TRBJ2-2
V gene: TRBV20-1
CDR3 length: 11
CDR3 protein: CSVGSLGELFF

J gene: TRBJ2-7
V gene: TRBV12-3/TRBV12-4
CDR3 length: 14
CDR3 protein: CASSFWGNTYEQYF

J gene: TRBJ1-1
V gene: TRBV5-1
CDR3 length: 14
CDR3 protein: CASSLDSPGSEAFF

J gene: TRBJ2-1
V gene: TRBV4-1
CDR3 length: 14
CDR3 protein: CASSRRLAYNEQFF

J gene: TRBJ2-5
V gene: TRBV19
CDR3 length: 14
CDR3 protein: CASSIDHSQETQYF

J gene: TRBJ1-4
V gene: TRBV5-6
CDR3 length: 14
CDR3 protein: CASSQTGLREKLFF

J gene: TRBJ1-5
V gene: TRBV6-6
CDR3 length: 13
CDR3 protein: CASLRGSNQPQHF

J gene: TRBJ2-1
V gene: TRBV2
CDR3 length: 12
CDR3 protein: CASSRRHEGQFF

J gene: TRBJ1-6
V gene: TRBV20-1
CDR3 length: 13
CDR3 protein: CSARGTGDSPLHF

J gene: TRBJ2-5
V gene: TRBV5-6
CDR3 length: 14
CDR3 protein: CASSWTGSQETQYF

J gene: TRBJ2-1
V gene: TRBV9
CDR3 length: 16
CDR3 protein: CASSAGYMGLYNEQFF

J gene: TRBJ2-7
V gene: TRBV18
CDR3 length: 16
CDR3 protein: CASSRSIAGGFYEQYF

J gene: TRBJ1-1
V gene: TRBV7-3
CDR3 length: 15
CDR3 protein: CASSSQPGANTEAFF

J gene: TRBJ1-1
V gene: TRBV6-6
CDR3 length: 14
CDR3 protein: CASSYSKGKTEAFF

J gene: TRBJ2-3
V gene: TRBV29-1
CDR3 length: 14
CDR3 protein: CSVLAGSSTDTQYF

J gene: TRBJ1-1
V gene: TRBV4-3
CDR3 length: 15
CDR3 protein: CASSRGLGVVTEAFF

J gene: TRBJ2-5
V gene: TRBV15
CDR3 length: 13
CDR3 protein: CATSGTGVSAQYF